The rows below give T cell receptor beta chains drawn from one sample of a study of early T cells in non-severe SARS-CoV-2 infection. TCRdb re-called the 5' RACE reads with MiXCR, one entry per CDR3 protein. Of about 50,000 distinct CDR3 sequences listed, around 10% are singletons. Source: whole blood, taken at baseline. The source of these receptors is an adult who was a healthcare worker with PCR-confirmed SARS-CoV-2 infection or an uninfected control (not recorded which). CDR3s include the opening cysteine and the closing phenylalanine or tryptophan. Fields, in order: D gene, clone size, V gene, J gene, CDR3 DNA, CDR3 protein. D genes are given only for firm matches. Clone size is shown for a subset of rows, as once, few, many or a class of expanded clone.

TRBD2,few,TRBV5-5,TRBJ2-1,TGTGCCAGCAGCTACTCTAAAGCGGGACCAGAGCAGTTCTTC,CASSYSKAGPEQFF
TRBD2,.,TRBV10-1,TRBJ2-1,TGCGCCAGCAGTGACGGACTAGCGGGCAATGAGCAGTTCTTC,CASSDGLAGNEQFF
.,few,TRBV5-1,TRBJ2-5,TGCGCCAGCCAGACAATGCAGCAAGAGACCCAGTACTTC,CASQTMQQETQYF
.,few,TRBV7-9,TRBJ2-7,TGTGCCAGCAGCTTAGTGGCTAGCGCCTCCTACGAGCAGTACTTC,CASSLVASASYEQYF
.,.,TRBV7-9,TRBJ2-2,TGTGCCAGCAGCTTTACAACGAACACCGGGGAGCTGTTTTTT,CASSFTTNTGELFF
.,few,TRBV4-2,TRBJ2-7,TGTGCCAGCAGCCAAACGGGCCCGGGGGTCGAGCAGTACTTC,CASSQTGPGVEQYF
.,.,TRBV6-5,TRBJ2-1,TGTGCCAGCAGTTACTCACATCAGGGCCCTAGTCAACTCTTC,CASSYSHQGPSQLF
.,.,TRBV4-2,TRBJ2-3,TGTGCCAGCAGCCAAGCGGGACGAGGCCGCACAGATACGCAGTATTTT,CASSQAGRGRTDTQYF
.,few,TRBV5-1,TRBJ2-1,TGCGCCAGCAGCCGGGAAGTGGGGGAGCAGTTCTTC,CASSREVGEQFF
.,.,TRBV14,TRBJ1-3,TGTGCCAGCAGCCAAAAACAGGAGTACTCTGGAAACACCATATATTTT,CASSQKQEYSGNTIYF
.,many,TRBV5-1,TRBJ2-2,TGCGCCAGCAGCCCACAGGGCACCGGGGAGCTGTTTTTT,CASSPQGTGELFF
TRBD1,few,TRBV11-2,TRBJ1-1,TGTGCCAGCAGCTTAGTAACAGGGGGCCCGAACACTGAAGCTTTCTTT,CASSLVTGGPNTEAFF
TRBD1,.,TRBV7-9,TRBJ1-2,TGTGCCAGCAGCTTAGGCCGGGACAGGGTGGCAAGCACCTTC,CASSLGRDRVASTF
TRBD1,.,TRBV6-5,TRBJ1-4,TGTGCCAGCAGAGGGACAGGGAATGAAAAACTGTTTTTT,CASRGTGNEKLFF
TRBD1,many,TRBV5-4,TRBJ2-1,TGTGCCAGCAGCCGGACAGGGGGTAGGGATGAGCAGTTCTTC,CASSRTGGRDEQFF
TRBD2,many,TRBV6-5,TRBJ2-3,TGTGCCAGCAGGCTAGGCGGGAGCTCAGATACGCAGTATTTT,CASRLGGSSDTQYF
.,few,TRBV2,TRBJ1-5,TGTGCCAGCAACTCAGGGTTAAATCAGCCCCAGCATTTT,CASNSGLNQPQHF
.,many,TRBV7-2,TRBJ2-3,TGTGCCAGCAGCTTAAACCCCCAGGTTGCGGATACGCAGTATTTT,CASSLNPQVADTQYF
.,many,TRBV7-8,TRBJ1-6,TGTGCCAGCAGCGATGACTGGGATAATTCACCCCTCCACTTT,CASSDDWDNSPLHF
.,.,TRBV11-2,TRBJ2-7,TGTGCCAGCAGCTCCCCCCTGGGCCGATCCTACGAGCAGTACTTC,CASSSPLGRSYEQYF
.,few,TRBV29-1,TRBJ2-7,TGCAGCGTTGAAGATCCTAGCAGGGCGACTGAGCAGTACTTC,CSVEDPSRATEQYF
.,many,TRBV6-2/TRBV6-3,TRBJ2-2,TGTGCCAGCAGTTACACGGGGAGCTCCGGGGAGCTGTTTTTT,CASSYTGSSGELFF
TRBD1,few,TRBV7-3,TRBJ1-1,TGTGCCAGCAGCTTTACAGGGGATGGTGAAGCTTTCTTT,CASSFTGDGEAFF
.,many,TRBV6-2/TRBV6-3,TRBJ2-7,TGTGCCAGCAGTAAACTAGGCAACGAGCAGTACTTC,CASSKLGNEQYF
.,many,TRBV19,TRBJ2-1,TGTGCCAGTAACGCCGGGACCCCGTTGCGGGAGCAGTTCTTC,CASNAGTPLREQFF
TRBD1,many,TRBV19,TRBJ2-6,TGTGCCAGTAACCCTCAGACAGGGGTTGGGGCCAACGTCCTGACTTTC,CASNPQTGVGANVLTF
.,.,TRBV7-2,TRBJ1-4,TGTGCCAGCAGCTTATGGGGACTAACAAATGAAAAACTGTTTTTT,CASSLWGLTNEKLFF
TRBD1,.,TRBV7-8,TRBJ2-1,TGTGCCAGCAGCTCGACCGGGACAGGGCGAATTGACAATGAGCAGTTCTTC,CASSSTGTGRIDNEQFF